The clone carrying this T cell receptor (beta chain) occurred once. Antigen specificity is unknown. This entry comes from a study of T cell responses to AZD1222 COVID-19 vaccine. The repertoire was sequenced with immunoSEQ multiplex PCR; TCRdb's copy has only in-frame clones and lacks some. The table has some 140,000 clones, roughly nine tenths seen once; the top ten hold roughly 5.8%. Germline V gives CDR1 SEHNR, CDR2 FQNEAQ (reference sequence). This CDR3 is built from 15 residues. Losses at the gene ends were 1 base for V and 6 bases for J; bases not matched to a gene: 4. Study observations and caveats: With dominance at 160-218 and 743-854, vaccine-associated CD4 TCRs spanned spike. Only a handful of AZD1222 recipients were seropositive at baseline. Clonal diversity was possibly underestimated, and the donors were mostly white British, with more females.

This receptor was taken from an adult in good health. This material consisted of peripheral blood, taken on day 0 of MenACWY control vaccination. J is TRBJ1-4 and V is TRBV7-9; 8 nucleotides match TRBD1. DNA for the CDR3: TGTGCCAGCAGCTTAGGCGGCAGGGGGCATGAAAAACTGTTTTTT. Residues: CASSLGGRGHEKLFF.